This T cell receptor (beta chain) was obtained from a study of tumor-infiltrating lymphocytes in primary liver carcinoma. The CDR3 runs 15 residues. Germline V lookup: CDR1 MNHEY, CDR2 SVGEGT. Co-extraction yielded RNA and DNA from 20-30 mg of unsorted bulk tissue. Samples were taken from five separate regions of every tumor. Synthesis of TCR beta cDNA was carried out from approximately 470 ng total RNA with a constant-region primer. Three rounds of nested multiplex PCR with slightly modified ARM-PCR produced TCR beta libraries. The first two PCR rounds, roughly 10 cycles each, used TRBV1-TRBV30 forward primers and a C-beta reverse primer. TCRdb reprocessed the multiplex PCR reads with MiXCR, giving one entry per CDR3 protein. In the table there are under 200,000 distinct CDR3 sequences, approximately 86% of which are singletons. As concerns this clonotype: Sequence at one end of the junction differs from germline and may be a read error.

The chain carries TRBV6-2 or TRBV6-3 and TRBJ2-7; D uncertain. The source material was tumor tissue from primary liver carcinoma. The sequence was obtained from a middle-aged man with primary liver carcinoma and hepatitis B virus infection. The CDR3 region has the DNA TGTGCCAGTAGTTACTCCGGTGATAGCTCCTTCGAGCAGTACTTC. It yields the protein CASSYSGDSSFEQYF.